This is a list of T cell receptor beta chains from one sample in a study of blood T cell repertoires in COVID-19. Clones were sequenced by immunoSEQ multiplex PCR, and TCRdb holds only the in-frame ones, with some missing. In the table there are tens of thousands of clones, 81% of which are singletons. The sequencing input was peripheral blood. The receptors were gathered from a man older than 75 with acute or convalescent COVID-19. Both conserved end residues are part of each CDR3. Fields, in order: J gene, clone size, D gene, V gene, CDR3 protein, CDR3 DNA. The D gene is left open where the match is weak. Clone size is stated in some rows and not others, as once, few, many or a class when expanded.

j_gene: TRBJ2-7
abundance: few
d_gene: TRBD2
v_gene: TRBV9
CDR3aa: CASSVAWEGTYEQYF
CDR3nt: TGTGCCAGCAGCGTAGCGTGGGAGGGGACCTACGAGCAGTACTTC

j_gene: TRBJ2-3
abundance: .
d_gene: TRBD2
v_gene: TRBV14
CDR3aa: CASSQELAGAYGTDTQYF
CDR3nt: TGTGCCAGCAGCCAAGAACTAGCGGGGGCTTATGGCACAGATACGCAGTATTTT

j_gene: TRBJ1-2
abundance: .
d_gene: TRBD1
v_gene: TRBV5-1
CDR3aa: CASSWDSDYGYTF
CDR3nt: TGCGCCAGCAGTTGGGACAGTGACTATGGCTACACCTTC

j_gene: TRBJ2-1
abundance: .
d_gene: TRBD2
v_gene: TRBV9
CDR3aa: CASSDRSGIYNEQFF
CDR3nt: TGTGCCAGCAGCGACCGTAGCGGGATATACAATGAGCAGTTCTTC

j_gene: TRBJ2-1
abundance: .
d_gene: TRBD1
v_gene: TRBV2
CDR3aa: CASSDKDRGRDEQFF
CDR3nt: TGTGCCAGCAGTGATAAAGACAGGGGACGCGATGAGCAGTTCTTC

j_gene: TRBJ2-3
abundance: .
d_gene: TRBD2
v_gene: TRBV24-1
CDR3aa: CATSDPLSGRRGDTQYF
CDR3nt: TGTGCCACCAGTGATCCTCTTAGCGGGAGACGAGGAGATACGCAGTATTTT

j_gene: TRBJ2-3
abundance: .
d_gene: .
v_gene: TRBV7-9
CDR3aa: CASSLGSIPTDTQYF
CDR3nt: TGTGCCAGCAGCTTAGGTAGCATTCCCACAGATACGCAGTATTTT

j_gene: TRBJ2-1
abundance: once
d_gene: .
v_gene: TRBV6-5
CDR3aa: CASMENGNEQFF
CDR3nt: TGTGCCAGCATGGAGAACGGCAATGAGCAGTTCTTC

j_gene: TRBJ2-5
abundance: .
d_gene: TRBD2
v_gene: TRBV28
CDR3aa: CASTEKKLAGQETQYF
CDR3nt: TGTGCCAGCACCGAAAAAAAACTAGCGGGCCAAGAGACCCAGTACTTC

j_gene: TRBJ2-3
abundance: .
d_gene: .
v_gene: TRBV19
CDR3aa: CASKRGNADTQYF
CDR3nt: TGTGCCAGTAAAAGAGGTAATGCAGATACGCAGTATTTT

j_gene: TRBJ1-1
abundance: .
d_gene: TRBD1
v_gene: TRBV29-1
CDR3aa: CSVSTQGAREAFF
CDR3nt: TGCAGCGTGTCGACGCAGGGGGCACGTGAAGCTTTCTTT

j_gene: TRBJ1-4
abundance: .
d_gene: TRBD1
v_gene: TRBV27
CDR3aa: CASSLQGAGEKLFF
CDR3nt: TGTGCCAGCAGCCTACAGGGGGCAGGAGAAAAACTGTTTTTT

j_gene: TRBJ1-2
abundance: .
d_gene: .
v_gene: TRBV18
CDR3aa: CASSPAGDGYTF
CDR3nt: TGTGCCAGCTCACCAGCGGGGGATGGCTACACCTTC

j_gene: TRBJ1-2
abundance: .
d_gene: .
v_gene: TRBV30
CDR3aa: CAWAQRGILYGYTF
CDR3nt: TGTGCCTGGGCACAGCGGGGGATTCTCTATGGCTACACCTTC

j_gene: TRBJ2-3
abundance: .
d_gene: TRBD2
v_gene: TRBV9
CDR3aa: CASSYHSGRTTDTQYF
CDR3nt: TGTGCCAGCAGCTATCATAGCGGGAGGACCACAGATACGCAGTATTTT

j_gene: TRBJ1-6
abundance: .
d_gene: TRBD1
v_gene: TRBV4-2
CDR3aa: CASSQSPSGGSFNSPLHF
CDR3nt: TGTGCCAGCAGCCAATCCCCATCAGGGGGCAGTTTTAATTCACCCCTCCACTTT

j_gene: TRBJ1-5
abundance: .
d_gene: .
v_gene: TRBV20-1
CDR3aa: CSASEQSNQPQHF
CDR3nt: TGCAGTGCTAGTGAGCAGTCCAATCAGCCCCAGCATTTT

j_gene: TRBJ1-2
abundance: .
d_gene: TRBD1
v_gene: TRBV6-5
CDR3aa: CASSRTDRDGYTF
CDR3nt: TGTGCCAGCAGTCGAACGGACAGGGATGGCTACACCTTC

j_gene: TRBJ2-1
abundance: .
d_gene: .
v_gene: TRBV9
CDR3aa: CASSPRGRVSGEQFF
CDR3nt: TGTGCCAGCAGCCCGAGAGGGCGAGTTTCCGGTGAGCAGTTCTTC

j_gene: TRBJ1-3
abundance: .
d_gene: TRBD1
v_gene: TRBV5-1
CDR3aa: CASSLRTGETGNTIYF
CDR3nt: TGCGCCAGCAGCCTCAGGACAGGGGAGACTGGAAACACCATATATTTT

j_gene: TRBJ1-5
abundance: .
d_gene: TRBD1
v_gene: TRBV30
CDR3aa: CAWSVGTVSNQPQHF
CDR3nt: TGTGCCTGGAGTGTCGGGACAGTAAGCAATCAGCCCCAGCATTTT

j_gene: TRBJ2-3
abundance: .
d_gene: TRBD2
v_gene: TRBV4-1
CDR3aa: CASSGLAGGADTQYF
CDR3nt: TGCGCCAGCAGCGGACTAGCGGGGGGGGCAGATACGCAGTATTTT

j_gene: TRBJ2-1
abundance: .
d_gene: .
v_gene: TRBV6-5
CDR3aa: CASSSSLDRYNEQFF
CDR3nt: TGTGCCAGCAGTAGCTCCCTAGACAGGTACAATGAGCAGTTCTTC

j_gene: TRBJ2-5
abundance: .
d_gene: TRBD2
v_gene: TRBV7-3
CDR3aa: CASSLAGTYQETQYF
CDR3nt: TGTGCCAGCAGTCTAGCGGGGACGTACCAAGAGACCCAGTACTTC

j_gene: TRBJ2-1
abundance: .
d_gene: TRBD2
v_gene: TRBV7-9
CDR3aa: CASSLRSAGGSVRNEQFF
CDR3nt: TGTGCCAGCAGCTTAAGAAGCGCGGGAGGGTCCGTGCGCAATGAGCAGTTCTTC

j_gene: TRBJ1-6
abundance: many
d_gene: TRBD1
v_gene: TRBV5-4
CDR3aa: CASSPGTARGNSPLHF
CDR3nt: TGTGCCAGCAGCCCGGGGACAGCACGGGGGAATTCACCCCTCCACTTT

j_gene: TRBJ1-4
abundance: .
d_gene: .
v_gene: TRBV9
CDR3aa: CASSVGVAEKLFF
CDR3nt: TGTGCCAGCAGCGTAGGAGTAGCTGAAAAACTGTTTTTT

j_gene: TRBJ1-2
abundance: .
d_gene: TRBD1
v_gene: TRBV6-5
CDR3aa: CASSQQGPLYGYTF
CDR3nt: TGTGCCAGCAGTCAACAGGGGCCTCTCTATGGCTACACCTTC

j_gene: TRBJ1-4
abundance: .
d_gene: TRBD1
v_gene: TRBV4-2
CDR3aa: CASSRGDRPATNEKLFF
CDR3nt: TGTGCCAGCAGCCGGGGGGACAGACCTGCAACTAATGAAAAACTGTTTTTT

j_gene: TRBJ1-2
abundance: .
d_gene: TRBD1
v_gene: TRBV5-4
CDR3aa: CASSYPTGDYGYTF
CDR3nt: TGTGCCAGCAGCTACCCCACAGGGGACTATGGCTACACCTTC

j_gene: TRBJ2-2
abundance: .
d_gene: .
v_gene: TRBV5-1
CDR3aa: CASSLQVNTGELFF
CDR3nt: TGCGCCAGCAGCTTGCAGGTTAACACCGGGGAGCTGTTTTTT

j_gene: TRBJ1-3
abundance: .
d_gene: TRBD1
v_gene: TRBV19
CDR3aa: CASSRDRESGNTIYF
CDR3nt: TGTGCCAGTAGCCGGGACAGGGAGTCCGGAAACACCATATATTTT